This T cell receptor beta chain is drawn from a study of T cell responses to AZD1222 COVID-19 vaccine. V lost 6 bases and J lost 3, with 14 bases in between. There are 14 residues in the CDR3. Germline CDR1 reads SNHLY; CDR2 reads FYNNEI. Clones were sequenced by immunoSEQ multiplex PCR, and TCRdb holds only the in-frame ones, with some missing. The table lists 94,000 or so clones, about 88% of them singletons. The gene calls are TRBV2 and TRBJ1-2; maybe TRBD1 (6 bases). Sequencing used peripheral blood, obtained on day 0 of AZD1222 vaccination. The origin of this receptor is an adult in good health. The CDR3 bases are TGTGCCAGCAGGGAACAGGGCGTCGACTATGGCTACACCTTC. This translates into CASREQGVDYGYTF.